This TCR beta chain was found in a study of T cell repertoires in cytomegalovirus infection. MiXCR, applied by TCRdb to the reads, yields one record per CDR3 protein. The repertoire holds a few hundred thousand distinct CDR3 sequences, with about 39% as singletons. The CDR3 totals 13 residues. CDR1 SQVTM and CDR2 ANQGSEA come from the germline V gene. The V and J ends lost 2 bases and 5 bases respectively, with 12 bases between them. In regard to this clonotype: Its target is unknown.

The chain has TRBV29-1 and TRBJ1-2; D is perhaps TRBD1 (5 bases). The TCR comes from a human donor in good health (CMV status not recorded). Some clones in this sample may be carry-over from other donors' samples. The sample was cultured PBMCs, taken from culture after CMV antigen stimulation. CDR3 in DNA: TGCAGCGTTGAATCCCCAGGGAGGTATGGCTACACCTTC. This sequence encodes CSVESPGRYGYTF.